This is a list of T cell receptor beta chains from one sample in a study of T cell responses to AZD1222 COVID-19 vaccine. Here immunoSEQ multiplex PCR was the method, and the copy in TCRdb shows in-frame clones only, minus some. This table holds 150,000 to 200,000 clones, almost 95% found once. This specimen consisted of peripheral blood, obtained on day 0 of AZD1222 vaccination. These receptors were obtained from an adult in good health. The conserved cysteine and the conserved F or W are not part of the CDR3 here. A D gene is named only where the DNA matches it firmly.

j_gene: TRBJ1-6; d_gene: NA; v_gene: TRBV19; CDR3aa: ASENSGRSYNSPLH
j_gene: TRBJ2-7; d_gene: NA; v_gene: TRBV15; CDR3aa: ATSQRQGWDYEQY
j_gene: TRBJ2-5; d_gene: NA; v_gene: TRBV9; CDR3aa: ASSVAAASGTQY
j_gene: TRBJ2-3; d_gene: TRBD2; v_gene: TRBV4-2; CDR3aa: ASSRTSGSTDTQY
j_gene: TRBJ1-3; d_gene: TRBD1; v_gene: TRBV7-3; CDR3aa: ASSLVGGLGNTIY
j_gene: TRBJ2-1; d_gene: TRBD2; v_gene: TRBV6-5; CDR3aa: ASSKKGLADEQF
j_gene: TRBJ1-2; d_gene: NA; v_gene: TRBV19; CDR3aa: ASSNRDRPISYT
j_gene: TRBJ2-2; d_gene: TRBD2; v_gene: TRBV2; CDR3aa: ASSRTSGRASNTGELF
j_gene: TRBJ2-5; d_gene: NA; v_gene: TRBV18; CDR3aa: ASSTRRGAIPGGEETQY
j_gene: TRBJ2-7; d_gene: NA; v_gene: TRBV11-2; CDR3aa: ASSPPPTGTLTYEQY
j_gene: TRBJ1-4; d_gene: NA; v_gene: TRBV9; CDR3aa: ASSVDPQGINEKLF
j_gene: TRBJ2-7; d_gene: NA; v_gene: TRBV18; CDR3aa: ASSPLEQGYEQY
j_gene: TRBJ1-4; d_gene: NA; v_gene: TRBV5-6; CDR3aa: ASSLGVTPDEKLF